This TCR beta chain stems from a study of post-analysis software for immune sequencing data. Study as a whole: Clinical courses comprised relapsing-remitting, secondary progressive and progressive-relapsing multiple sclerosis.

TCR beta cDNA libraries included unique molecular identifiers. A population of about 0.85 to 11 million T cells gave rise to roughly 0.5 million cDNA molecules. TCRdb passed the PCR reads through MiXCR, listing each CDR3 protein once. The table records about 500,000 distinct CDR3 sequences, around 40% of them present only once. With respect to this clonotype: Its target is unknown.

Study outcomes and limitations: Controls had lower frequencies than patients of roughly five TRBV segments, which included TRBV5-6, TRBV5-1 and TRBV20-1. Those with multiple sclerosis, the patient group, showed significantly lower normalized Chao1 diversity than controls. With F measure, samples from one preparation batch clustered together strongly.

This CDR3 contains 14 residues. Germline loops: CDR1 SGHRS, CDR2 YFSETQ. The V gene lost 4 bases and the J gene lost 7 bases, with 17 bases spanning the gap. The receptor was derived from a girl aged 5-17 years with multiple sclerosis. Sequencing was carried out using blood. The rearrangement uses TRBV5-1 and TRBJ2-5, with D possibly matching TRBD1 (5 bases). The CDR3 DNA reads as TGCGCCAGCAGCCCAGATGCAGGGCCCGGGACCCAGTACTTC. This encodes CASSPDAGPGTQYF. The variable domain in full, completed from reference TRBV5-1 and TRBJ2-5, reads KAGVTQTPRYLIKTRGQQVTLSCSPISGHRSVSWYQQTPGQGLQFLFEYFSETQRNKGNFPGRFSGRQFSNSRSEMNVSTLELGDSALYLCASSPDAGPGTQYFGPGTRLLVL.